These 13 T cell receptor beta chains came from one sample sequenced in a study of identical twins listed by TCRdb under 2016. Library creation used 5' RACE. The listed sequencing device is Illumina HiSeq 2000. TCRdb applied fastp at Q25 and MiXCR to the public reads, then kept only in-frame beta chains. Identical CDR3 proteins give one entry, which carries the most common genes and DNA. The sample data list a few hundred thousand distinct CDR3 sequences, and 20% to 25% of these were observed just once. The ten most abundant clones make up 2.9% of the sample. Separately, the same data were catalogued under a study of T cells expressing NK-cell markers.

Sequencing was carried out using CD4+ T cells sorted from blood. The receptors were sampled from a woman between 18 and 30 years old in good health.

In this sample, this clonotype turned up a few times. The chain uses TRBV29-1 and TRBJ2-5; D assignment may be TRBD1 or TRBD2 (5 bases each). The CDR3 loop spans 14 amino acids. Germline-derived CDR1 and CDR2 are SQVTM and ANQGSEA. Trimming shortened V by 5 bases and J by 0 bases, and 13 bases separated the two germline ends. The CDR3 bases are TGCAGCGTTTCCAAAGGGACGCACCAAGAGACCCAGTACTTC. Protein sequence: CSVSKGTHQETQYF.

The chain uses TRBV11-2 and TRBJ2-7; 7 nucleotides line up with TRBD1. This CDR3 has 14 residues. Trimming removed 4 bases from V and 2 bases from J; junction bases left unmatched: 5. The germline V gene has CDR1 SGHAT and CDR2 FQNNGV. The CDR3 coding sequence is TGTGCCAGCAGCTCAAACAGGGGTGCCTACGAGCAGTACTTC. Amino acid sequence: CASSSNRGAYEQYF.

This clonotype was recorded a few times. The V and J genes are TRBV5-1 and TRBJ2-3; TRBD2 aligns across 7 bases. CDR1 and CDR2 from the germline V gene are SGHRS and YFSETQ. V shed 3 bases, J shed 2 bases, and the junction held 9 bases outside the gene matches. The CDR3 runs to 16 residues. The CDR3 loop is CASSSRAGVPTDTQYF. The CDR3 DNA reads TGCGCCAGCAGCTCTCGGGCGGGGGTCCCCACAGATACGCAGTATTTT.

This clonotype has just a few counts. This chain links TRBV5-1 with TRBJ2-5, with D hard to call. Between the trimmed V and J ends, which lost 1 base and 1 base, there was a span of 5 bases. The CDR3 sequence is 13 residues long. The germline gives CDR1 SGHRS, CDR2 YFSETQ. This CDR3 reads CASSLQLQETQYF. The CDR3 DNA reads TGCGCCAGCAGCTTGCAACTCCAAGAGACCCAGTACTTC. The full variable domain, its missing parts supplied by reference TRBV5-1 and TRBJ2-5, is KAGVTQTPRYLIKTRGQQVTLSCSPISGHRSVSWYQQTPGQGLQFLFEYFSETQRNKGNFPGRFSGRQFSNSRSEMNVSTLELGDSALYLCASSLQLQETQYFGPGTRLLVL.

This clonotype has a count of ten or more. The chain joins TRBV6-1 to TRBJ2-7; unclear D gene. Germline values: CDR1 MNHNS, CDR2 SASEGT. This CDR3 is built from 13 residues. Between the trimmed V and J ends, which lost 6 bases and 7 bases, there was a span of 16 bases. The CDR3 reads CASSRDSALEQYF. The CDR3 DNA sequence: TGTGCCAGCAGCCGAGACTCGGCCTTGGAGCAGTACTTC.

Ten or more counts support this clonotype. The J gene is TRBJ1-1, the V gene TRBV5-1; no firm D call. The germline CDR1 and CDR2 sequences are SGHRS and YFSETQ. The CDR3 spans 12 residues. The V end was cut by 2 bases, the J end by 1 base, with 3 bases between. The CDR3 sequence: CASSFGNTEAFF. The CDR3 DNA reads TGCGCCAGCAGCTTCGGGAACACTGAAGCTTTCTTT.

In this sample, this clonotype turned up a few times. The chain employs TRBV12-3 or TRBV12-4 and TRBJ2-5; no clear D gene. Trimming took off 6 bases at V and 4 bases at J, with 9 bases between the two ends. The CDR3 runs to 12 residues. The CDR3: CASRSDGETQYF. CDR3 DNA sequence: TGTGCCAGCAGATCTGACGGAGAGACCCAGTACTTC.

The chain is built from TRBV12-3 or TRBV12-4 and TRBJ2-1, with 8 bases fitting TRBD2. The CDR3 has 16 residues. J lost 4 bases, V lost 6 bases, and 11 bases had no gene match. In DNA form, the CDR3 reads TGTGCCAGCAGCCCTATACGGGGGGGCTCATACAATGAGCAGTTCTTC. It translates to CASSPIRGGSYNEQFF.

This chain links TRBV10-1 with TRBJ2-1; D unresolved. The CDR3 length is 13 residues. The germline V and J ends were trimmed by 6 bases and 4 bases, with 10 bases remaining between them. Per the germline V gene, CDR1 is WNHNN and CDR2 is SYGVQD (reference sequence). The CDR3, as DNA: TGCGCCAGCAGATCGGACGCGTACAATGAGCAGTTCTTC. Translation: CASRSDAYNEQFF.

This clonotype has a handful of counts. The rearrangement joins TRBV7-3 to TRBJ1-2; no definite D call. CDR1 is SGHTA, CDR2 FQGTGA, per germline. V shed 5 bases and J shed 3 bases, with 13 bases lying between them. CDR3 length: 14 residues. CDR3 nucleotides: TGTGCCAGCAGCCCCTCTTCCCTGGACTATGGCTACACCTTC. Amino acid sequence: CASSPSSLDYGYTF.

J is TRBJ2-3 and V is TRBV6-2 or TRBV6-3; D is possibly TRBD1 or TRBD2 (5 bases each). V was shortened by 5 bases and J by 7 bases, with 22 bases between the two germline ends. The CDR3 sequence is 16 residues long. CDR1 is MNHEY and CDR2 is SVGEGT in the germline V gene. The DNA for the CDR3 is TGTGCCAGCAGTACACCCCGGGACGGTGGCTCCCATACGCAGTATTTT. It is translated as CASSTPRDGGSHTQYF.

This clonotype was picked up a small number of times. V gene TRBV20-1 combines with J gene TRBJ1-2, with D unresolved. The CDR3 sequence is 9 residues long. Looked up from germline, CDR1 is DFQATT and CDR2 is SNEGSKA (reference sequence). The ends were cut back, 0 bases at V and 13 bases at J, with 6 bases in the middle. DNA of the CDR3: TGCAGTGCTAGAGATTCGCCCACCTTC. Protein sequence: CSARDSPTF.

This clonotype was observed a few times. The chain uses TRBV20-1 and TRBJ2-3, with D unresolved. CDR3 length: 15 residues. The germline V and J ends were trimmed by 3 bases and 0 bases, with 13 bases remaining between them. Looked up from germline, CDR1 is DFQATT and CDR2 is SNEGSKA (reference sequence). This CDR3 is CSASEKLDSTDTQYF. The CDR3 DNA sequence: TGCAGTGCTAGCGAAAAATTAGACAGCACAGATACGCAGTATTTT.